Below are 9 T cell receptor beta chains sequenced from a single sample in a study of T cell repertoires in cytomegalovirus infection (dated by TCRdb to 2018 to 2020). Instrument on record: Illumina HiSeq 1500. TCRdb reanalyzed the raw reads on its own, using fastp at Q25 for trimming and MiXCR for clone calling, and kept in-frame beta chains. Each entry is one CDR3 protein sequence, shown with its most common DNA and genes. The sample table contains 350,000 to 450,000 distinct CDR3 sequences; only one count was recorded for 15% to 20% of them. The ten largest clonotypes hold about 10% of the sample. Sample: PBMCs. Receptors originate from a human donor in good health (CMV status not recorded). Some clones in this sample may be carry-over from other donors' samples.

This clonotype was counted between two and nine times. The chain has TRBV20-1 and TRBJ2-5; 7 nucleotides align to TRBD2. V lost 3 bases to trimming and J lost 10 bases; unmatched junction nucleotides: 11. Germline loops: CDR1 DFQATT, CDR2 SNEGSKA (reference sequence). The CDR3 runs 13 residues. The CDR3 here is CSARTPRGEGQYF. The DNA of the CDR3 is TGCAGTGCTAGGACCCCCCGGGGGGAGGGCCAGTACTTC.

This clonotype was seen at least ten times. This sequence joins TRBV7-9 and TRBJ2-7; D might be TRBD2 (6 bases). V gave up 4 bases and J gave up 1 base, with 14 bases separating them. Germline lookup yields CDR1 SEHNR and CDR2 FQNEAQ (reference sequence). CDR3 length equals 15 residues. The CDR3 DNA follows: TGTGCCAGCAGCTCCCAGTGGGAGGCGTCCTACGAGCAGTACTTC. It yields the protein CASSSQWEASYEQYF.

V usage is TRBV11-2 and J usage is TRBJ2-7; D not certain. The V and J ends lost 1 base and 5 bases respectively, with 12 bases between them. CDR1 SGHAT and CDR2 FQNNGV come from the germline V gene. The CDR3 contains 14 residues. The CDR3 DNA follows: TGTGCCAGCAGCTTAGTCGGTTCCGCGGACGAGCAGTACTTC. Translating it yields CASSLVGSADEQYF.

This clonotype was detected ten times or more. The V and J genes are TRBV7-8 and TRBJ1-4, with 7 bases identical to TRBD1. Trimming cost V 5 bases and J 7 bases; bases outside gene matches: 7. The CDR3 runs 14 residues. The germline V gene encodes CDR1 SGHVS and CDR2 FQNEAQ. CDR3 sequence: CASSRDRDGEKLFF. CDR3 in DNA: TGTGCCAGCAGCCGAGACAGGGATGGTGAAAAACTGTTTTTT.

This clonotype occurred many times. The genes are TRBV19 and TRBJ1-1; 7 nucleotides agree with TRBD1. This CDR3 contains 17 residues. Unmatched junction bases numbered 13, after V lost 6 bases and J lost 0 bases. Germline lookup yields CDR1 LNHDA and CDR2 SQIVND (reference sequence). The CDR3 bases are TGTGCCAGTAGCCGGACGAGACAGGGATCCATGAACACTGAAGCTTTCTTT. Translation: CASSRTRQGSMNTEAFF.

The chain carries TRBV5-4 and TRBJ2-2; 11 bases are shared with TRBD2. Trimming removed 1 base from V and 7 bases from J; junction bases left unmatched: 3. Germline values: CDR1 SGHNT, CDR2 YYREEE (reference sequence). The CDR3 contains 15 residues. The CDR3 loop reads CASSLYSGGVGELFF. CDR3 nucleotides: TGTGCCAGCAGCTTGTATAGCGGGGGGGTCGGGGAGCTGTTTTTT.

The rearrangement links TRBV6-2 or TRBV6-3 to TRBJ2-7; 13 bases fit TRBD2. The CDR3 contains 13 residues. V gave up 5 bases and J gave up 6 bases; unmatched junction bases: 1. Germline CDR1 and CDR2: MNHEY and SVGEGT. The CDR3 DNA is TGTGCCAGCAGTAGACTAGCGGGAGGCGAGCAGTACTTC. This gives the protein CASSRLAGGEQYF.

This clonotype was detected only a few times. The chain combines TRBV7-2 with TRBJ2-5; 7 bases are a match to TRBD2. Trimming at V came to 1 base and at J to 7 bases, leaving 3 bases not matched to a gene. The CDR3 has 13 amino acids. CDR1 and CDR2 (germline): SGHTA, FQGNSA. The CDR3 region has the DNA TGTGCCAGCAGCTTAGTGCGGGAGCCGACCCAGTACTTC. Amino acids: CASSLVREPTQYF.

As DNA, the CDR3 is TGCAGTGCTAGTACCTTTCAGAACACTGAAGCTTTCTTT. This sequence encodes CSASTFQNTEAFF. The J gene is TRBJ1-1, the V gene TRBV20-1; no clear D. The CDR3 is 13 residues long. From germline, CDR1 is DFQATT and CDR2 SNEGSKA (reference sequence). The germline V and J ends were trimmed by 3 bases and 1 base, with 9 bases remaining between them.